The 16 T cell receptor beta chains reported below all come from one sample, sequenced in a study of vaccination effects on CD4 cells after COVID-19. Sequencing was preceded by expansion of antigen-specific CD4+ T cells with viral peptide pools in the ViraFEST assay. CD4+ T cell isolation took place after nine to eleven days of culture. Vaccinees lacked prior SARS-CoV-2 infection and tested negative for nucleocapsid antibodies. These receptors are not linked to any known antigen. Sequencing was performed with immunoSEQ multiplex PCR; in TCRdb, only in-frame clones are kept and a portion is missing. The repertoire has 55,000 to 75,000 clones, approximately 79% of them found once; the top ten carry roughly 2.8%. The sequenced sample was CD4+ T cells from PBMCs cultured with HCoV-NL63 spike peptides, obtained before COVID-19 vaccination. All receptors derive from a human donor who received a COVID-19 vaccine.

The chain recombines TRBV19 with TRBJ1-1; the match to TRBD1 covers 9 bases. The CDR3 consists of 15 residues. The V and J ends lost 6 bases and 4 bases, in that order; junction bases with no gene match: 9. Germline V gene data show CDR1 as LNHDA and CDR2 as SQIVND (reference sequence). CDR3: CASSRDRVVGTEAFF. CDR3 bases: TGTGCCAGTAGCCGGGACAGGGTTGTAGGCACTGAAGCTTTCTTT.

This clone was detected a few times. CDR3 loop: CASSLDRGRGNIQYF. The CDR3 nucleotides are TGTGCCAGCAGCCTCGACAGGGGGCGGGGAAACATTCAGTACTTC. The gene calls are TRBV28 and TRBJ2-4, with TRBD1 matching over 10 bases. CDR1 and CDR2 (germline): MDHEN, SYDVKM. V was pared by 6 bases and J by 6 bases, with 8 bases of the junction left unmatched. There are 15 residues in the CDR3.

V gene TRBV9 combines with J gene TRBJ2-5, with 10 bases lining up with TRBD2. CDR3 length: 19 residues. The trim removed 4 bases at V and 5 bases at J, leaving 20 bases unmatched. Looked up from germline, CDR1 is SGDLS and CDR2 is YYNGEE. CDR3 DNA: TGTGCCAGCAGCAAGGCCATTGGTAGCGGGGGGCTAGCTGGTGAGACCCAGTACTTC. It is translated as CASSKAIGSGGLAGETQYF.

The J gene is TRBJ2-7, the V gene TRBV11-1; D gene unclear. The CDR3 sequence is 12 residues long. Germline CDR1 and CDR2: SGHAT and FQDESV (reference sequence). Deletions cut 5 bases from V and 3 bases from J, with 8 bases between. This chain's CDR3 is CASSRSSYEQYV. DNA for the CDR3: TGTGCCAGCAGCCGATCTAGCTACGAGCAGTACGTC.

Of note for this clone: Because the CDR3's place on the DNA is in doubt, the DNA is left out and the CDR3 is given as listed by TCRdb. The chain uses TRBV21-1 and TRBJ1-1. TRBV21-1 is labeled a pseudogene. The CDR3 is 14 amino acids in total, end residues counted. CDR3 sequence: CASSKVGCGSEAFF.

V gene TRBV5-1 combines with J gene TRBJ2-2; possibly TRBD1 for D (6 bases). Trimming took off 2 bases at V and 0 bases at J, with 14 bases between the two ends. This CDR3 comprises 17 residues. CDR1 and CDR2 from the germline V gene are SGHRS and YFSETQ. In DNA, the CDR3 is TGCGCCAGCAGCTTAGGACAGACGATCCCGAACACCGGGGAGCTGTTTTTT. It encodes CASSLGQTIPNTGELFF.

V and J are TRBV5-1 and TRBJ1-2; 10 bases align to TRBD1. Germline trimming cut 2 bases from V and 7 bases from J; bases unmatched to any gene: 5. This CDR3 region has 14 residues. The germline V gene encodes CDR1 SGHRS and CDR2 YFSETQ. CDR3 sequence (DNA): TGCGCCAGCAGCTTCGACAGGGGGCCATTTGGCTACACCTTC. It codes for CASSFDRGPFGYTF.

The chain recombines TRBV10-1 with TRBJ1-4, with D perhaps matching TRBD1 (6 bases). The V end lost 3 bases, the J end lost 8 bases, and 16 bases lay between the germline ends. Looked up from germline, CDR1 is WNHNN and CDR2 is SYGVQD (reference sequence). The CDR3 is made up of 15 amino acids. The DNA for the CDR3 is TGCGCCAGCAGTGATCCTAAGACAGGCGCCGAAAAACTGTTTTTT. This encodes CASSDPKTGAEKLFF.

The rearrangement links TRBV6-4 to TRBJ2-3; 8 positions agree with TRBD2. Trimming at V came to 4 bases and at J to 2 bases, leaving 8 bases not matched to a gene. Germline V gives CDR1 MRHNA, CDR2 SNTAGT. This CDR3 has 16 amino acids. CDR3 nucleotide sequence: TGTGCCAGCAGTGTTAGCGGGGCCGGAAACACAGATACGCAGTATTTT. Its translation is CASSVSGAGNTDTQYF.

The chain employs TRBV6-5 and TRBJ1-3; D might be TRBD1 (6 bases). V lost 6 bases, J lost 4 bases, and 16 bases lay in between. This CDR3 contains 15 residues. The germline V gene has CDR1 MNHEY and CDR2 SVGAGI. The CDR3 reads CASRSPGHPGNTIYF. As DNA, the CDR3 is TGTGCCAGCAGATCACCGGGACACCCCGGAAACACCATATATTTT.

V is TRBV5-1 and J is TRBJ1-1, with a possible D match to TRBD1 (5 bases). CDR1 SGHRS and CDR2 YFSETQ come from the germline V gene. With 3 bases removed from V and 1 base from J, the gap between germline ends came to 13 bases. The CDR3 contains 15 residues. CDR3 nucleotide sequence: TGCGCCAGCAGCTCCCTTGGGGGATCGAACACTGAAGCTTTCTTT. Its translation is CASSSLGGSNTEAFF.

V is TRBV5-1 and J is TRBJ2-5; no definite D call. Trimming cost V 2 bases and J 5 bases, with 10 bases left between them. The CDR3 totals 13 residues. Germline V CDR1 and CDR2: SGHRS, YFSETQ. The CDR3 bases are TGCGCCAGCAGCTTCGGCAGGCTGGAGACCCAGTACTTC. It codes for CASSFGRLETQYF.

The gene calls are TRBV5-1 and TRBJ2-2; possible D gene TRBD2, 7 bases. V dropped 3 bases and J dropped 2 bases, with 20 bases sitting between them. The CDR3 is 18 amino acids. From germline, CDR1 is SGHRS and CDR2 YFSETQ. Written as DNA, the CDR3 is TGCGCCAGCAGCTGGGGCCTCATTGGGGGGGGCAACACCGGGGAGCTGTTTTTT. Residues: CASSWGLIGGGNTGELFF.

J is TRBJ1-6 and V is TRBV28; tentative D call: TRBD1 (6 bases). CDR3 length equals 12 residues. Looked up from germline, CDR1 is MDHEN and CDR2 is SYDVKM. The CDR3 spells CGWGAPQRALHF. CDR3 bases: TGTGGGTGGGGGGCACCCCAGAGGGCCCTCCACTTT.

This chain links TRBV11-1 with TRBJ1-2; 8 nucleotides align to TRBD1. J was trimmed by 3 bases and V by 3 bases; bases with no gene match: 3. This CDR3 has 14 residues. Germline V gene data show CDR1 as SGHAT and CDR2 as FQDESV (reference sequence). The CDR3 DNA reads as TGTGCCAGCAGCTTCGGACAGGGCGACTATGGCTACACCTTC. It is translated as CASSFGQGDYGYTF.

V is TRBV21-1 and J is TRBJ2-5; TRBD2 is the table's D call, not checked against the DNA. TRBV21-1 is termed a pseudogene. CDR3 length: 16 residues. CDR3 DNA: TGTGCCAGCAGCCCGACTAGCGGGGGGGATCAAGAGACCCAGTACTTC. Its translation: CASSPTSGGDQETQYF.